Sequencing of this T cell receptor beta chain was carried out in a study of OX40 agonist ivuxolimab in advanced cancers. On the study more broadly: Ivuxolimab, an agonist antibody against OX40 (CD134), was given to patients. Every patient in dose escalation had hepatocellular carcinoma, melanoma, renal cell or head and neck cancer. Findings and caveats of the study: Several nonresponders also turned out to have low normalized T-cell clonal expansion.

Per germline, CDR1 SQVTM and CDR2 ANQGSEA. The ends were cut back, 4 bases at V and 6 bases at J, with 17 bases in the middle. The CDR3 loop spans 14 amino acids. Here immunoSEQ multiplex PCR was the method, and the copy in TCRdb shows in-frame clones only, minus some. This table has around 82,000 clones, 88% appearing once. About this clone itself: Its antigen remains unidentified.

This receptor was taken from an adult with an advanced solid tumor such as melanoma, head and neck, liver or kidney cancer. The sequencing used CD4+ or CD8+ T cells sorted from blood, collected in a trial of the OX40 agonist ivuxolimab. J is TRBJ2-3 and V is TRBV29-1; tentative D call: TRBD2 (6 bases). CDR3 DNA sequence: TGCAGCGTTGTTAGGGGAGGAGGGGAGGATACGCAGTATTTT. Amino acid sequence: CSVVRGGGEDTQYF.